Sequencing of this TCR beta chain was carried out in a study of T cells in Graves' hyperthyroidism and ophthalmopathy. Germline-derived CDR1 and CDR2 are LGHDT and YNNKEL (reference sequence). The CDR3 is made up of 20 amino acids. With 4 bases clipped from V and 3 bases from J, the junction kept 19 bases outside the gene matches. Amplification yielded TCR beta CDR3 regions, with RNA transcripts as the source. During a first-round RT-PCR of the TCR CDR3, the HTBI primer set was used. TCRdb re-called the multiplex PCR reads through MiXCR, storing one row per CDR3 protein. The profile shows approximately 400,000 distinct CDR3 sequences, about 15% of them singletons.

V gene TRBV3-1 combines with J gene TRBJ2-1; 9 nucleotides line up with TRBD1. This clonotype originated in an older woman with Graves' hyperthyroidism. Sequencing input: blood. The CDR3: CASSPTSGTGNWRGYNEQFF. CDR3 bases: TGTGCCAGCAGCCCCACCTCCGGGACAGGGAACTGGCGGGGCTACAATGAGCAGTTCTTC.